The entry below gives a single T cell receptor (beta chain) sequence along with its context. There is no known antigen for this receptor. No base quality information exists; no much larger clone differs at one position. The entry originates in a study of sequential checkpoint blockade in melanoma (dated by TCRdb to about 2019). Describing the broader study: Patients were randomized 1:1 to first-line nivolumab followed by ipilimumab (arm A) or ipilimumab followed by nivolumab (arm B). Maintenance nivolumab came after both trial sequences.

Overall study results and their limits: Validation of the response-prediction model combining TCR metrics and mutation burden is needed in larger, independent patient cohorts.

The sample's treatment or condition label, in plain terms: randomized to nivolumab then ipilimumab (arm A) or the reverse (arm B). Prior DNA-damaging chemotherapy had not been received by any trial patient. On a FACS Aria II flow cytometer, live CD3+CD8+ cells that were negative for CD19 and CD56 were sorted from thawed PBMCs. The samples were obtained from melanoma patients enrolled in CheckMate 064, an open-label, randomized phase II trial testing sequential checkpoint blockade. Peripheral blood mononuclear cells were collected by leukapheresis, purified with Ficoll-Paque, and frozen in human serum with roughly 10% DMSO. Immediately after sorting, the purity of the sorted blood CD3+CD8+ cells was confirmed to be >95%, and DNA was then extracted. The immunoSEQ Assay was used to immunosequence TCRbeta CDR3 regions from genomic DNA. Before high-throughput sequencing, the genomic DNA was amplified using bias-controlled multiplex PCR. For the original study's pipeline: To quantify the absolute abundance of each unique TCRbeta CDR3 region, the sequences were collapsed and filtered. Clonality, defined as 1 minus Pielou's evenness, was calculated using only productive rearrangements. Clones with significantly greater frequencies in on-treatment versus baseline samples were identified using a previously published method. In TCRdb, the immuneACCESS table is reduced to in-frame sequences with V and J assigned. These tables do not hold every clone; where another copy was compared, an unresolved V gene accounts for under half, and the others remain unexplained. V and J calls and clone size are copied from that table; D and trimming were computed from the DNA. This sample is represented by about 19,000 clones; approximately 70% of them were singletons. The top ten clonotypes cover roughly 20% of the sample.

The germline V end is reduced by 6 bases and the J end by 4 bases; junction bases left unmatched: 12. According to the germline V gene, CDR1 reads SGHRS and CDR2 reads YFSETQ. The CDR3 numbers 15 residues from cysteine through phenylalanine. Only CDR3 DNA is held: 45 bases, read in frame from base 1. This chain is built from TRBV5-1 and TRBJ1-2, and TRBD1 aligns with 7 junction nucleotides. Sequences were derived from CD8+ T cells sorted from blood (inferred from file names), sampled from a patient given nivolumab and ipilimumab in sequence. The TCR comes from a human donor with melanoma. The DNA sequence is TGCGCCAGCAACAAGGGGGCCGGTCTTGTCTATGGCTACACCTTC. The encoded protein is CASNKGAGLVYGYTF.